A single sample gave rise to the 12 T cell receptor beta chains below, sequenced in a study of tumor and adjacent non-tumor tissue in lung cancer (dated by TCRdb to about 2018). The library came from multiplex PCR. TCRdb records Illumina HiSeq 2500 as the sequencer. TCRbeta libraries were built by three rounds of nested PCR using primers (Table S4), following protocols modified from ARM-PCR. TCRdb reworked the public reads: Q25 trimming with fastp, MiXCR clone assembly, productive beta chains retained. Every entry covers one CDR3 protein and lists the most common genes and DNA from its rows. The sample table holds fewer than 130,000 distinct CDR3 sequences, of which approximately 84% were seen once. 20% to 25% of the sample is taken by the ten largest. RNA was extracted from bulk unsorted tissue and checked for quality with a NanoDrop ND-1000 and an Agilent 2100. The sequenced sample consisted of lung tumor tissue. The origin of the receptors is a man aged 70 or older with non-small cell lung cancer.

The gene calls are TRBV7-2 and TRBJ1-5; no reliable D call. V lost 6 bases and J 2 bases, leaving 17 bases between the germline ends. CDR3 length equals 16 residues. From germline, CDR1 is SGHTA and CDR2 FQGNSA. The CDR3 nucleotides read TGTGCCAGCAGGTTATTCTCCGTGGAGGGCAATCAGCCCCAGCATTTT. Encoded protein: CASRLFSVEGNQPQHF.

To note about this clonotype: A single base separates this from a much larger clone, so it may be a read error. The chain couples TRBV21-1 to TRBJ1-5. TRBV21-1 is listed as a pseudogene. The CDR3 is 19 amino acids. CDR3 amino acids: CASSKEPTKPIYSNQPQHF. DNA of the CDR3: TGTGCCAGCAGCAAAGAACCAACAAAGCCAATTTATAGCAATCAGCCCCAGCATTTT.

This chain connects TRBV25-1 to TRBJ1-5; 7 bases align to TRBD1. Trimming took 9 bases from V and 4 from J; bases not matched to a gene: 6. Germline values: CDR1 MGHDK, CDR2 SYGVNS. This CDR3 region has 13 residues. CDR3 protein: CASTDRENQPQHF. CDR3 DNA sequence: TGTGCCAGTACCGACAGGGAGAATCAGCCCCAGCATTTT.

Remarks on this clonotype: One end of the junction is discordant with germline, which a read error may explain. V gene TRBV6-2 or TRBV6-3 combines with J gene TRBJ2-1; 9 bases agree with TRBD2. The germline CDR1 and CDR2 sequences are MNHEY and SVGEGT. CDR3 length: 18 amino acids. CDR3 amino acids: CASNYGIGLALSYNKQFF. In DNA, the CDR3 is TGTGCCAGCAATTACGGCATAGGACTAGCGTTATCCTACAATAAGCAGTTCTTC.

Worth noting for this clonotype: The CDR3 carries no conserved terminal phenylalanine or tryptophan, so it likely arises from a read error. Because the CDR3's place on the DNA is in doubt, the DNA is left out and the CDR3 is given as listed by TCRdb. The V and J genes are TRBV6-5 and TRBJ2-7; the table's D call, TRBD2, was not checked against the DNA. From germline, CDR1 is MNHEY and CDR2 SVGAGI. The CDR3 contains 17 residues when both ends are counted. CDR3 loop: CASRPYSGRAKSYEQYL.

The V call is TRBV29-1, the J call TRBJ2-5; the D gene is possibly TRBD2 (6 bases). Trimming left V 5 bases short and J 4 bases short, with 17 bases between. The germline gives CDR1 SQVTM, CDR2 ANQGSEA. CDR3 length: 14 residues. CDR3 residues: CSVMRDGSRETQYF. In DNA form, the CDR3 reads TGCAGCGTTATGCGGGACGGGTCTAGAGAGACCCAGTACTTC. The entire variable domain, with the rest obtained from reference TRBV29-1 and TRBJ2-5, is as follows: SAVISQKPSRDICQRGTSLTIQCQVDSQVTMMFWYRQQPGQSLTLIATANQGSEATYESGFVIDKFPISRPNLTFSTLTVSNMSPEDSSIYLCSVMRDGSRETQYFGPGTRLLVL.

Concerning this clonotype: The junction shows a germline mismatch at one end, possibly a read error. This chain joins TRBV11-3 and TRBJ1-1, with unresolved D. This CDR3 spans 14 amino acids. The germline V gene has CDR1 SGHNT and CDR2 YENEEA. The CDR3 nucleotides read TGTACCAGCATCTTACGCATGATAAACACTGAAGCTTTCTTT. Translation gives CTSILRMINTEAFF.

Regarding this clonotype: This CDR3 fails to terminate in the conserved phenylalanine or tryptophan, so it likely reflects a read error. It is unclear where the CDR3 begins or ends on the DNA, so no DNA is shown, and the CDR3 is as TCRdb lists it. The V call is TRBV29-1, the J call TRBJ1-2. The germline CDR1 and CDR2 sequences are SQVTM and ANQGSEA. The CDR3 sequence runs 13 residues, both termini included. Here the CDR3 reads CNVLQTGAYGCTS.

The chain employs TRBV29-1 and TRBJ2-5; 9 bases agree with TRBD2. This CDR3 is 14 amino acids long. The germline V gene encodes CDR1 SQVTM and CDR2 ANQGSEA. In DNA, the CDR3 is TGCATCGCCCTAGGGACTAGCAGATCGGAGACCCAGTACTTC. Amino acids: CIALGTSRSETQYF.

This clonotype is a singleton in its sample. One end of the junction is discordant with germline, which a read error may explain. This chain connects TRBV14 to TRBJ2-2; D not resolved. The CDR3 runs 16 residues. Germline loops: CDR1 SGHDN, CDR2 FVKESK. CDR3 sequence reads: CASTPTIGANIGELFF. The DNA of the CDR3 is TGTGCCAGCACGCCAACTATCGGAGCGAACATCGGGGAGCTGTTTTTT.

In regard to this clonotype: Germline and junction disagree at one end, which may indicate a read error. The chain couples TRBV7-8 to TRBJ1-1, with 8 bases fitting TRBD1. Germline lookup yields CDR1 SGHVS and CDR2 FQNEAQ. The CDR3 loop spans 17 amino acids. The CDR3 DNA is TGTGCCAGCAGTTCCGGGACAGGCGACTTAAGGAGGACTGAAGCTCTCTTT. Its translation: CASSSGTGDLRRTEALF.

The CDR3 region has the DNA TGTGCCAGCCGGCCTTTTATGGGACAAAAAAGAGAAGCTTTCTTT. Amino acids: CASRPFMGQKREAFF. The V gene is TRBV6-2 or TRBV6-3, the J gene TRBJ1-1, with a weak D call TRBD1 (6 bases). From germline, CDR1 is MNHEY and CDR2 SVGEGT. Trimming stripped 8 bases from V and 8 bases from J, with 24 bases between. The CDR3 is made up of 15 amino acids.